Described below is a single T cell receptor (beta chain) sequence and its context. Measured with immunoSEQ multiplex PCR; TCRdb has only the in-frame clones, and not every one. The table has 230,000 or so clones, 50% to 75% seen once. Trimming took 5 bases from V and 9 from J; bases not matched to a gene: 15. Looked up from germline, CDR1 is SGHTA and CDR2 is FQGNSA. The CDR3 length is 15 residues. The data derive from a study of shared clonotypes between healthy human individuals. The chain is built from TRBV7-2 and TRBJ2-7; 8 positions match TRBD2. The sequence came from a man aged 25-45 years in good health. The material sequenced was memory CD4+ T cells sorted from blood. Documented subset: CD45RA-negative fraction. The CDR3, as DNA: TGTGCCAGCAGCGCTCCCGGGACTAGTGCTACGGTGCAGTACTTC. Translating it yields CASSAPGTSATVQYF.